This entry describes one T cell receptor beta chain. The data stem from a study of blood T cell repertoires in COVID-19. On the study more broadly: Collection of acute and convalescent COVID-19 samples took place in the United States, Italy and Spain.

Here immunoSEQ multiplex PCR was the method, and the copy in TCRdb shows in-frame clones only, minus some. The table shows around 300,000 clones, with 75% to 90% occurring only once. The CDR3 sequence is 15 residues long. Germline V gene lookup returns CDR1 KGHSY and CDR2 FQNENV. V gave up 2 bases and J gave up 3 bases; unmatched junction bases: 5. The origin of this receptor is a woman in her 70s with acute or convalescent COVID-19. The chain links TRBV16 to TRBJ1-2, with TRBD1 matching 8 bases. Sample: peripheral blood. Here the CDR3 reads CASSQADRADYGYTF. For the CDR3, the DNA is TGTGCCAGCAGCCAAGCGGACAGGGCAGACTATGGCTACACCTTC. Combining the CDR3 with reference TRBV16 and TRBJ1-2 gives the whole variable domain GEEVAQTPKHLVRGEGQKAKLYCAPIKGHSYVFWYQQVLKNEFKFLISFQNENVFDETGMPKERFSAKCLPNSPCSLEIQATKLEDSAVYFCASSQADRADYGYTFGSGTRLTVV.